The 4 T cell receptor beta chains listed next were all sequenced from one sample in a study of post-analysis software for immune sequencing data. Points from the study as a whole: About five TRBV segments occurring more often in patients than controls included TRBV5-6, TRBV5-1 and TRBV20-1.

Incorporated into the TCR beta cDNA libraries were unique molecular identifiers, which served to reduce PCR and sequencing biases. TCRdb re-called the PCR reads through MiXCR, storing one row per CDR3 protein. The data contain hundreds of thousands of distinct CDR3 sequences, about 53% of them singletons. Antigens for these TCRs are unknown. The specimen was blood. The source is a girl aged 10 to 17 with multiple sclerosis.

This clonotype was counted only a few times. The chain carries TRBV7-3 and TRBJ2-5; 7 bases match TRBD2. Germline values: CDR1 SGHTA, CDR2 FQGTGA. Unmatched junction bases numbered 9, after V lost 5 bases and J lost 3 bases. The CDR3 runs to 15 residues. The DNA for the CDR3 is TGTGCCAGCAGCCCCTCGGGGGGAGTGGAAGAGACCCAGTACTTC. Translation: CASSPSGGVEETQYF.

This clonotype was seen a handful of times. The chain joins TRBV7-9 to TRBJ2-7; possibly TRBD2 for D (6 bases). This CDR3 region has 14 residues. The V gene's germline CDR1 is SEHNR and CDR2 FQNEAQ (reference sequence). Trimming took off 5 bases at V and 5 bases at J, with 16 bases between the two ends. The DNA of the CDR3 is TGTGCCAGCAGCCCGACGGACGGGAGCGACGAGCAGTACTTC. This translates into CASSPTDGSDEQYF.

DNA for the CDR3: TGCAGCGTTGGACTCTTGAGGGCGGGAGGGAGGAACACTGAAGCTTTCTTT. It yields the protein CSVGLLRAGGRNTEAFF. The chain recombines TRBV29-1 with TRBJ1-1; no reliable D call. CDR3 length equals 17 residues. The germline V and J ends were trimmed by 4 bases and 1 base, with 22 bases remaining between them. Germline-derived CDR1 and CDR2 are SQVTM and ANQGSEA.

The chain recombines TRBV7-2 with TRBJ1-2; TRBD1 aligns across 8 bases. V gave up 5 bases and J gave up 10 bases; unmatched junction bases: 6. The CDR3 is made up of 12 amino acids. CDR1 and CDR2 from the germline V gene are SGHTA and FQGNSA. The CDR3 DNA is TGTGCCAGCAGCCTTAGGACAGGGACCTACACCTTC. Amino acid sequence: CASSLRTGTYTF.